The 22 T cell receptor beta chains below all came from one sample that was sequenced in a study of blood T cell repertoires in COVID-19. Produced via immunoSEQ multiplex PCR; TCRdb's table is partial and in-frame only. The table shows fewer than 55,000 clones, with roughly 88% occurring only once. The sequencing sample was made of peripheral blood. Receptor source: a man in his fifties with active COVID-19.

The chain couples TRBV5-4 to TRBJ1-1; 7 bases align to TRBD1. Germline assignment: CDR1 SGHNT and CDR2 YYREEE (reference sequence). This CDR3 is built from 15 residues. Germline trimming cut 0 bases from V and 2 bases from J; bases unmatched to any gene: 4. The CDR3 DNA is TGTGCCAGCAGCTTGGCCGGGACAGCAAACACTGAAGCTTTCTTT. Its protein is CASSLAGTANTEAFF. The full variable domain, with the rest looked up from reference TRBV5-4 and TRBJ1-1, is ETGVTQSPTHLIKTRGQQVTLRCSSQSGHNTVSWYQQALGQGPQFIFQYYREEENGRGNFPPRFSGLQFPNYSSELNVNALELDDSALYLCASSLAGTANTEAFFGQGTRLTVV.

The CDR3 spells CASSIGRAGGQPQHF. Here the CDR3 DNA reads TGTGCCAGTAGTATAGGCAGGGCCGGCGGTCAGCCCCAGCATTTT. V is TRBV19 and J is TRBJ1-5; D might be TRBD1 (5 bases). Trimming stripped 1 base from V and 6 bases from J, with 13 bases between. The CDR3 sequence is 15 residues long. Germline lookup yields CDR1 LNHDA and CDR2 SQIVND (reference sequence).

The V and J genes are TRBV18 and TRBJ2-3; 13 bases match TRBD2. The CDR3 totals 15 residues. The germline gives CDR1 KGHSH, CDR2 LQKENI. J was trimmed by 7 bases and V by 3 bases; bases with no gene match: 4. CDR3 nucleotide sequence: TGTGCCAGCTCACCCGGGACTAGCGGGGCATATACGCAGTATTTT. Translating gives CASSPGTSGAYTQYF.

The chain combines TRBV14 with TRBJ1-3, with 8 bases aligning to TRBD1. V was pared by 4 bases and J by 9 bases, with 5 bases of the junction left unmatched. Germline values: CDR1 SGHDN, CDR2 FVKESK. There are 13 residues in the CDR3. The CDR3 here is CASSLNRGGTIYF. Here the CDR3 DNA reads TGTGCCAGCAGCCTAAACAGGGGGGGCACCATATATTTT.

The CDR3: CASSQVWAETGANVLTF. The CDR3 DNA sequence: TGCGCCAGCAGCCAAGTATGGGCCGAAACTGGGGCCAACGTCCTGACTTTC. The chain combines TRBV4-3 with TRBJ2-6; D is ambiguous. The CDR3 covers 17 residues. Germline assignment: CDR1 LGHNA and CDR2 YSLEER. Trimming took off 1 base at V and 2 bases at J, with 12 bases between the two ends.

V gene TRBV24-1 combines with J gene TRBJ2-2, with 10 bases aligning to TRBD1. Germline CDR1 reads KGHDR; CDR2 reads SFDVKD. This CDR3 contains 14 residues. With V trimmed by 7 bases and J by 4 bases, 2 bases remained unmatched. The DNA of the CDR3 is TGTGCCACCAGGGGACAGGGGAGCACCGGGGAGCTGTTTTTT. Encoded protein: CATRGQGSTGELFF.

V usage is TRBV3-1 (or the pseudogene TRBV3-2) and J usage is TRBJ1-1, with 9 positions matching TRBD1. This CDR3 comprises 18 residues. Germline values: CDR1 LGHDT, CDR2 YNNKEL (reference sequence). Trimming took 6 bases from V and 0 from J; bases not matched to a gene: 14. The CDR3 loop reads CASSPRRGQGLMNTEAFF. CDR3 DNA sequence: TGTGCCAGCAGTCCTAGACGGGGACAGGGCTTAATGAACACTGAAGCTTTCTTT.

The chain employs TRBV19 and TRBJ1-5, with D possibly being TRBD1 (5 bases). This CDR3 has 15 amino acids. V lost 4 bases and J lost 4, with 14 bases in between. Per the germline V gene, CDR1 is LNHDA and CDR2 is SQIVND (reference sequence). The CDR3 bases are TGTGCCAGTAGTAAACCAGGGTTTTTGAATCAGCCCCAGCATTTT. Translating gives CASSKPGFLNQPQHF.

The gene calls are TRBV6-5 and TRBJ1-1, with D uncertain. Germline V gene sequence: CDR1 MNHEY, CDR2 SVGAGI. This CDR3 has 15 residues. Trimming stripped 0 bases from V and 0 bases from J, with 8 bases between. In nucleotides, the CDR3 is TGTGCCAGCAGTTACTCAAGAACATTGAACACTGAAGCTTTCTTT. The encoded protein is CASSYSRTLNTEAFF.

The chain combines TRBV5-6 with TRBJ2-5; no reliable D call. This CDR3 has 12 residues. Germline CDR1 SGHDT, CDR2 YYEEEE. V lost 4 bases and J lost 7, with 11 bases in between. The chain's CDR3 is CASSPPIGTQYF. The CDR3 nucleotides are TGTGCCAGCAGCCCTCCCATCGGGACCCAGTACTTC.

V usage is TRBV28 and J usage is TRBJ2-5; 7 positions agree with TRBD2. The V and J ends lost 6 bases and 5 bases, in that order; junction bases with no gene match: 6. Germline V gene sequence: CDR1 MDHEN, CDR2 SYDVKM. This CDR3 has 13 amino acids. The CDR3 spells CASSEGGRETQYF. CDR3 bases: TGTGCCAGCAGCGAGGGAGGGAGGGAGACCCAGTACTTC.

This sequence joins TRBV7-2 and TRBJ1-2, with D perhaps matching TRBD1 (6 bases). V was trimmed by 8 bases and J by 7 bases, leaving 20 bases between them. Germline V lookup: CDR1 SGHTA, CDR2 FQGNSA. The CDR3 runs to 14 residues. Here the CDR3 DNA reads TGTGCCAGCGGGGTACAGGGTTCGGGCGGTGGCTACACCTTC. Translated, it gives CASGVQGSGGGYTF.

The V and J genes are TRBV19 and TRBJ2-3; D possibly corresponds to TRBD1 (6 bases). Germline assignment: CDR1 LNHDA and CDR2 SQIVND (reference sequence). The CDR3 loop spans 16 amino acids. V lost 6 bases and J lost 1, with 17 bases in between. CDR3 in amino acids: CASSPTGGSGTDTQYF. The CDR3 nucleotides read TGTGCCAGTAGCCCGACAGGCGGCTCCGGCACAGATACGCAGTATTTT.

This clone was recorded once. V gene TRBV6-5 combines with J gene TRBJ2-3, with D possibly matching TRBD2 (5 bases). The germline V gene has CDR1 MNHEY and CDR2 SVGAGI. Trimming took off 2 bases at V and 0 bases at J, with 9 bases between the two ends. The CDR3 covers 15 residues. The CDR3 here is CASSYPGGSTDTQYF. In DNA, the CDR3 is TGTGCCAGCAGTTACCCGGGCGGGAGCACAGATACGCAGTATTTT.

J is TRBJ1-5 and V is TRBV6-1; D not resolved. Deletions cut 3 bases from V and 11 bases from J, with 14 bases between. The germline V gene has CDR1 MNHNS and CDR2 SASEGT. The CDR3 is 13 amino acids. CDR3 coding DNA: TGTGCCAGCAGTGAGGGCCAGCCCCGCGCCCAGCATTTT. Protein: CASSEGQPRAQHF.

This clone was seen only once. The chain couples TRBV21-1 to TRBJ1-6; TRBD1, as called in the table, went unchecked against the DNA. TRBV21-1 is a pseudogene segment. CDR3 size: 18 residues. The CDR3 DNA reads TGTGCCAGCAGCAAAGCGCTTTGGAGACAGGGGGCCCATTCACCCCTCCACTTT. This codes for CASSKALWRQGAHSPLHF.

The genes are TRBV6-1 and TRBJ2-7; D ambiguous. The CDR3 consists of 15 residues. Looked up from germline, CDR1 is MNHNS and CDR2 is SASEGT. V was trimmed by 2 bases and J by 6 bases, leaving 17 bases between them. The CDR3 region has the DNA TGTGCCAGCAGTGAACGTGACACCAGGTGGGTCGAGCAGTACTTC. As protein: CASSERDTRWVEQYF.

The genes are TRBV15 and TRBJ2-5; 8 positions match TRBD2. Germline assignment: CDR1 LNHNV and CDR2 YYDKDF (reference sequence). J gave up 0 bases and V 0 bases, and 9 bases lay outside the gene matches. CDR3 length: 18 residues. The CDR3 bases are TGTGCCACCAGCAGAGATACTCCGGGACTAGGGTACCAAGAGACCCAGTACTTC. Its translation: CATSRDTPGLGYQETQYF.

The V gene is TRBV19, the J gene TRBJ1-2, with TRBD1 identical over 7 bases. V lost 6 bases to trimming and J lost 0 bases; unmatched junction nucleotides: 7. CDR1 and CDR2 from the germline V gene are LNHDA and SQIVND (reference sequence). This CDR3 region has 15 residues. The chain's CDR3 is CASRGQFDPNYGYTF. CDR3 nucleotides: TGTGCCAGTAGGGGACAGTTTGACCCTAACTATGGCTACACCTTC.

The chain couples TRBV6-5 to TRBJ2-1; tentatively, D is TRBD2 (6 bases). The CDR3 length is 15 residues. The V gene's germline CDR1 is MNHEY and CDR2 SVGAGI. The ends were cut back, 10 bases at V and 3 bases at J, with 19 bases in the middle. In DNA, the CDR3 is TGTGCCAACCCGGAGGTGTGGGGAGGCTACAATGAGCAGTTCTTC. It translates to CANPEVWGGYNEQFF.

The rearrangement uses TRBV7-9 and TRBJ2-1; 9 bases map to TRBD2. J gave up 5 bases and V 4 bases, and 3 bases lay outside the gene matches. The length of the CDR3 is 14 residues. From germline, CDR1 is SEHNR and CDR2 FQNEAQ (reference sequence). CDR3 bases: TGTGCCAGCAGCTCTAGCGGGGTCCACAATGAGCAGTTCTTC. Translation: CASSSSGVHNEQFF.

This sequence joins TRBV24-1 and TRBJ2-1; tentative D call: TRBD2 (6 bases). V was shortened by 3 bases and J by 5 bases, with 16 bases between the two germline ends. The CDR3 covers 16 residues. From germline, CDR1 is KGHDR and CDR2 SFDVKD. CDR3 in amino acids: CATSDRGSSDHNEQFF. The CDR3 DNA reads TGTGCCACCAGTGATCGGGGGTCTAGCGACCACAATGAGCAGTTCTTC.